This T cell receptor beta chain derives from a study of blood T cell repertoires in COVID-19. Produced via immunoSEQ multiplex PCR; TCRdb's table is partial and in-frame only. Among 40,000 or so clones listed, 80% to 90% were seen once. With 4 bases clipped from V and 2 bases from J, the junction kept 6 bases outside the gene matches. The CDR3 has 16 amino acids. Germline V gene lookup returns CDR1 SQVTM and CDR2 ANQGSEA. V gene TRBV29-1 combines with J gene TRBJ2-3; 13 bases agree with TRBD2. The receptor was derived from a man in his sixties in a cohort sampled during active COVID-19. Input material: peripheral blood. CDR3 sequence (DNA): TGCAGCGTTGCTGGACTAGCGGGAGTGAACACAGATACGCAGTATTTT. The encoded protein is CSVAGLAGVNTDTQYF.